This T cell receptor beta chain was captured in a study of blood T cell repertoires in COVID-19 (dated by TCRdb to between 2020 and 2021). About the study as a whole: Samples from collaborators originated in the United States, Italy and Spain and spanned both the acute and convalescent phases of COVID-19. The repertoires were released in a freely available public database intended as a resource for research on the immune response to SARS-CoV-2. Deeply sampled blood TCRbeta repertoires from subjects exposed to, actively infected with, or recovered from COVID-19 were included in the dataset. Samples were obtained from the ongoing ImmuneRACE study (first 160 participants) and from over 1,000 subjects provided by 6 global collaborators. HLA class I and class II types, where available, came from metadata supplied by the sample provider rather than from assay-based typing. A de-identified subject ID, COVID-19 status, age in years and sex were almost always included in the sample metadata. The prospective study material was composed of cDNA or gDNA derived from T cells, B-cell-depleted T cells, or PBMCs. The investigation overall reported the following: The amount of clinical and demographic metadata varied by source and participant and was provided uncurated.

TCRbeta CDR3 regions were amplified from genomic DNA by means of the immunoSEQ Assay, a bias-controlled multiplex PCR. As for how the authors treated the data: The number of nucleated cells in each sample was estimated by amplification of reference gene primers within the assay. Sequence reads were collapsed and filtered to measure the absolute abundance of every unique TCRbeta CDR3 rearrangement. For each sample, productive Simpson clonality was calculated by taking the square root of Simpson's diversity index across productive rearrangements. Imported from immuneACCESS, the table was reduced by TCRdb to in-frame sequences with V and J called. These copies leave out some clones; in studies compared against another copy, an unresolved V gene accounts for under half, and the cause of the remainder is not known. D and trimming come from the DNA, and the V and J calls and clone size come from that table. The sample includes more than 250,000 clones, with roughly 84% observed a single time. 1% of the sample comes from the top ten.

This clone was recorded only once. The specificity of this receptor is unknown. There are no base qualities to consult, and no much larger clone falls within one base. From its cysteine to its phenylalanine, the CDR3 spans 15 amino acids. Kept here is only the CDR3 DNA, which spans 45 bases and is read in frame from base 1. V gives up 0 bases and J gives up 2 bases, and the segment between their germline ends measures 11 bases. CDR1 and CDR2 were assigned from the germline V gene as MGHRA and YSYEKL. Each collaborating institution followed its own protocols to collect whole blood in K2EDTA tubes. For TCRbeta analysis, collaborator samples were shipped as frozen whole blood, as isolated PBMCs, or as DNA extracted from either sample type.

The TCR originated in a man aged 45-65 years with active or convalescent COVID-19. Sequenced material: peripheral blood. The V and J segments used are TRBV4-1 and TRBJ2-7, and TRBD1 may be the D gene, going by 6 matching bases. CDR3 protein: CASSQDFPGAYEQYF. The nucleotide sequence is TGCGCCAGCAGCCAAGATTTTCCAGGGGCCTACGAGCAGTACTTC.